This passage covers 21 T cell receptor beta chains from one sample sequenced in a study of blood T cell repertoires in COVID-19. Sequencing was performed with immunoSEQ multiplex PCR; in TCRdb, only in-frame clones are kept and a portion is missing. The sample yields around 200,000 clones, under 90% seen once. Sequenced sample: peripheral blood. These receptors were collected from a man in his fifties with acute or convalescent COVID-19.

The gene calls are TRBV7-9 and TRBJ2-3; TRBD2 matches 15 bases. V dropped 5 bases and J dropped 2; count of bases not matched to a gene: 14. Germline CDR1 is SEHNR and CDR2 is FQNEAQ (reference sequence). The CDR3 is 20 residues long. CDR3 nucleotide sequence: TGTGCCAGCAGCACAGCCGGGACTAGCGGGGGGACCTATAACACAGATACGCAGTATTTT. Translated, it gives CASSTAGTSGGTYNTDTQYF.

The CDR3, as DNA: TGCGCCAGCAGCTGGACAGGGGAGGGAAACACCATATATTTT. Residues: CASSWTGEGNTIYF. This sequence joins TRBV5-1 and TRBJ1-3; 9 bases are shared with TRBD1. CDR1 is SGHRS, CDR2 YFSETQ, per germline. This CDR3 is 14 amino acids long. The V gene end was trimmed by 3 bases and the J gene end by 4 bases; junction bases not matched to a gene: 2. The full variable domain, with the rest looked up from reference TRBV5-1 and TRBJ1-3, is KAGVTQTPRYLIKTRGQQVTLSCSPISGHRSVSWYQQTPGQGLQFLFEYFSETQRNKGNFPGRFSGRQFSNSRSEMNVSTLELGDSALYLCASSWTGEGNTIYFGEGSWLTVV.

The rearrangement joins TRBV25-1 to TRBJ1-1; 7 bases agree with TRBD1. Germline lookup yields CDR1 MGHDK and CDR2 SYGVNS. The CDR3 is made up of 12 amino acids. V shed 8 bases, J shed 6 bases, and the junction held 6 bases outside the gene matches. CDR3 sequence: CASLGTVSEAFF. For the CDR3, the DNA is TGTGCCAGCCTAGGGACAGTATCTGAAGCTTTCTTT.

This chain links TRBV10-3 with TRBJ1-1; a weak D match, TRBD1 (6 bases). The germline CDR1 and CDR2 sequences are ENHRY and SYGVKD. Between the trimmed V and J ends, which lost 10 bases and 0 bases, there was a span of 15 bases. This CDR3 region has 14 residues. The CDR3 protein is CATRSGEMNTEAFF. The CDR3 DNA sequence: TGTGCCACCAGATCAGGGGAGATGAACACTGAAGCTTTCTTT.

V and J are TRBV5-1 and TRBJ1-2; 9 bases align to TRBD1. V shed 4 bases, J shed 6 bases, and the junction held 4 bases outside the gene matches. The CDR3 totals 13 residues. Germline V gene data show CDR1 as SGHRS and CDR2 as YFSETQ. This CDR3 is CASSGGQGDGYTF. Here the CDR3 DNA reads TGCGCCAGCAGCGGGGGACAGGGCGATGGCTACACCTTC.

The J gene is TRBJ1-6, the V gene TRBV4-1, with TRBD1 identical over 7 bases. With 1 base clipped from V and 7 bases from J, the junction kept 7 bases outside the gene matches. The CDR3 totals 16 residues. The germline gives CDR1 MGHRA, CDR2 YSYEKL. CDR3 bases: TGCGCCAGCAGCCAAGCGGGAGGGGGCAGGAATTCACCCCTCCACTTT. Its translation: CASSQAGGGRNSPLHF.

The chain recombines TRBV14 with TRBJ1-2, with TRBD1 as a possible D gene (6 bases). CDR1 is SGHDN and CDR2 is FVKESK in the germline V gene. The CDR3 is 16 residues long. Trimming stripped 0 bases from V and 5 bases from J, with 16 bases between. CDR3 loop: CASSQETGGQIYGYTF. The CDR3 DNA reads as TGTGCCAGCAGCCAAGAAACCGGGGGGCAAATTTATGGCTACACCTTC.

The rearrangement joins TRBV10-1 to TRBJ2-5; a possible D gene is TRBD1 (7 bases). This CDR3 comprises 13 residues. Germline values: CDR1 WNHNN, CDR2 SYGVQD (reference sequence). The V end lost 6 bases, the J end lost 7 bases, and 15 bases lay between the germline ends. CDR3: CASSRGAGRTQYF. Here the CDR3 DNA reads TGCGCCAGCAGCAGGGGGGCCGGGCGGACCCAGTACTTC.

The V call is TRBV19, the J call TRBJ2-2; TRBD1 matches at 9 bases. CDR1 and CDR2 from the germline V gene are LNHDA and SQIVND (reference sequence). V was clipped by 1 base and J by 4 bases; unmatched bases: 4. The CDR3 runs 16 residues. In DNA form, the CDR3 reads TGTGCCAGTAGTATAGGGGGACAGGGTCGCACCGGGGAGCTGTTTTTT. It codes for CASSIGGQGRTGELFF.

The chain employs TRBV19 and TRBJ1-6, with a tentative D call TRBD1 (6 bases). V shed 6 bases and J shed 0 bases, with 9 bases lying between them. Germline CDR1 reads LNHDA; CDR2 reads SQIVND (reference sequence). This CDR3 has 15 amino acids. This CDR3 reads CASSQDSSYNSPLHF. In DNA, the CDR3 is TGTGCCAGTAGCCAGGACAGCTCCTATAATTCACCCCTCCACTTT. The variable domain in full, with the rest retrieved from reference TRBV19 and TRBJ1-6, is DGGITQSPKYLFRKEGQNVTLSCEQNLNHDAMYWYRQDPGQGLRLIYYSQIVNDFQKGDIAEGYSVSREKKESFPLTVTSAQKNPTAFYLCASSQDSSYNSPLHFGNGTRLTVT.

The chain combines TRBV7-5 with TRBJ1-6; the table's D call, TRBD1, was not checked against the DNA. TRBV7-5 is a pseudogene locus. CDR3 length: 16 amino acids. CDR3 region: CVRSPDRGPYNSPLHF. The CDR3 region has the DNA TGTGTCAGAAGCCCTGACAGGGGACCCTATAATTCACCCCTCCACTTT.

The gene calls are TRBV11-2 and TRBJ1-3; no clear D gene. The CDR3 runs to 14 residues. Trimming took 6 bases from V and 3 from J, leaving 12 bases between them. Germline loops: CDR1 SGHAT, CDR2 FQNNGV. The CDR3 nucleotides read TGTGCCAGCAGTCTTAGCTATAATGGAAACACCATATATTTT. Protein sequence: CASSLSYNGNTIYF.

The V and J genes are TRBV6-5 and TRBJ1-4; 9 nucleotides match TRBD1. Germline V CDR1 and CDR2: MNHEY, SVGAGI. The CDR3 consists of 15 residues. The trim removed 7 bases at V and 8 bases at J, leaving 11 bases unmatched. Written as DNA, the CDR3 is TGTGCCAGCAAAGGACAGGACAGGGGAAGAGAAAAACTGTTTTTT. Encoded protein: CASKGQDRGREKLFF.

As for this clone: The sample holds other DNA sequences that translate to the same CDR3. The rearrangement links TRBV18 to TRBJ1-1, with a possible D match to TRBD1 (6 bases). This CDR3 contains 16 residues. The germline gives CDR1 KGHSH, CDR2 LQKENI. Trimming cost V 1 base and J 2 bases, with 14 bases left between them. DNA of the CDR3: TGTGCCAGCTCACCACTCCGGGGGGGCAGAAACACTGAAGCTTTCTTT. This encodes CASSPLRGGRNTEAFF.

The V gene is TRBV6-5, the J gene TRBJ1-2, with 9 nucleotides matching TRBD1. The CDR3 totals 15 residues. The germline V gene has CDR1 MNHEY and CDR2 SVGAGI. With V trimmed by 5 bases and J by 6 bases, 10 bases remained unmatched. The CDR3 nucleotides read TGTGCCAGCAGTCGAACAGGGGGCGCATTAGATGGCTACACCTTC. Translation: CASSRTGGALDGYTF.

The V and J genes are TRBV7-3 and TRBJ1-6; tentatively, D is TRBD1 (5 bases). Germline CDR1 SGHTA, CDR2 FQGTGA. The V and J ends lost 1 base and 8 bases respectively, with 9 bases between them. The CDR3 consists of 14 residues. The CDR3 nucleotides are TGTGCCAGCAGCTTAAATAGGGGATATTCACCCCTCCACTTT. Amino acid sequence: CASSLNRGYSPLHF.

The rearrangement joins TRBV2 to TRBJ2-7; D possibly corresponds to TRBD2 (7 bases). V dropped 3 bases and J dropped 5 bases, with 14 bases sitting between them. The CDR3 has 14 residues. The germline V gene encodes CDR1 SNHLY and CDR2 FYNNEI. CDR3 nucleotide sequence: TGTGCCAGCAGTGAGGGGGGGGGCGGACACGAGCAGTACTTC. This sequence encodes CASSEGGGGHEQYF.

V gene TRBV9 combines with J gene TRBJ2-1; 12 bases map to TRBD2. Per germline, CDR1 SGDLS and CDR2 YYNGEE. The CDR3 loop spans 15 amino acids. V shed 2 bases and J 4 bases; nucleotides not matched to a gene: 1. The CDR3, as DNA: TGTGCCAGCAGCGTTACTAGCGGGGGGTACAATGAGCAGTTCTTC. Translating it yields CASSVTSGGYNEQFF.

This clone was seen only once. The rearrangement joins TRBV5-6 to TRBJ1-3, with D tentatively TRBD1 (5 bases). The V gene's germline CDR1 is SGHDT and CDR2 YYEEEE. The germline V and J ends were trimmed by 4 bases and 0 bases, with 11 bases remaining between them. The CDR3 is 15 amino acids. The CDR3: CASSPDRLSGNTIYF. The CDR3 DNA is TGTGCCAGCAGCCCCGACAGACTCTCTGGAAACACCATATATTTT.

This chain links TRBV11-2 with TRBJ1-1; D perhaps matches TRBD1 (6 bases). The V gene lost 1 base and the J gene lost 3 bases, with 12 bases spanning the gap. Germline CDR1 and CDR2: SGHAT and FQNNGV. The CDR3 runs 15 residues. CDR3 nucleotide sequence: TGTGCCAGCAGCTTAGGACACTCAGGGGACACTGAAGCTTTCTTT. It yields the protein CASSLGHSGDTEAFF.

The CDR3 loop is CASSVFLGGGEAFF. The CDR3 DNA sequence: TGTGCCAGCAGCGTCTTCTTGGGGGGAGGAGAAGCTTTCTTT. The chain combines TRBV11-2 with TRBJ1-1; D possibly corresponds to TRBD1 (5 bases). Trimming shortened V by 5 bases and J by 8 bases, and 18 bases separated the two germline ends. Per germline, CDR1 SGHAT and CDR2 FQNNGV. The CDR3 is made up of 14 amino acids. Supplemented by reference TRBV11-2 and TRBJ1-1, the full variable domain reads EAGVAQSPRYKIIEKRQSVAFWCNPISGHATLYWYQQILGQGPKLLIQFQNNGVVDDSQLPKDRFSAERLKGVDSTLKIQPAKLEDSAVYLCASSVFLGGGEAFFGQGTRLTVV.